A selection of T cell receptor beta chains follows, all from one sample in a study of blood T cell repertoires in COVID-19. Assay: immunoSEQ multiplex PCR; the TCRdb copy retains only in-frame clones and omits some. The table includes more than 85,000 clones, roughly 79% detected once. Sequencing used peripheral blood. The receptors were gathered from a man between 65 and 80 years old with acute or convalescent COVID-19. Both conserved end residues are part of each CDR3. The D gene is left open where the match is weak. Only some rows state a clone size, as once, few, many or a class for expanded clones.

>once|TRBD2|TRBJ2-3|TRBV14
TGTGCCAGCAGCCACGGGCGGGGGGGCGGCACAGATACGCAGTATTTT
CASSHGRGGGTDTQYF
>NA|NA|TRBJ1-2|TRBV2
TGTGCCAGCATGCCCCTAGAGGGCTATGGCTACACCTTC
CASMPLEGYGYTF
>NA|NA|TRBJ1-1|TRBV28
TGTGCCAGCGGAGTGGAGTTTAACACTGAAGCTTTCTTT
CASGVEFNTEAFF
>NA|TRBD2|TRBJ2-2|TRBV30
TGTGCCTGGAGTTATTTAGCGGGGGGGCCGGTCGGGGAGCTGTTTTTT
CAWSYLAGGPVGELFF
>NA|TRBD2|TRBJ2-1|TRBV4-1
TGCGCCAGCAGCCAAGATACAGCGGGGGGGCCGGATGAGCAGTTCTTC
CASSQDTAGGPDEQFF
>NA|NA|TRBJ1-1|TRBV30
TGTGCCTGGAGGGCGAACACTGAAGCTTTCTTT
CAWRANTEAFF
>NA|NA|TRBJ1-1|TRBV30
TGTGCCTGGAGTGTTAGGGAGTACACTGAAGCTTTCTTT
CAWSVREYTEAFF
>NA|TRBD1|TRBJ1-5|TRBV18
TGTGCCAGCTCACTTTCTAGAGAGGGGGCTGGGCAGCCCCAGCATTTT
CASSLSREGAGQPQHF
>NA|TRBD1|TRBJ1-5|TRBV2
TGTGCCAGCAGTCCAGCAGGGGGGAGGATTCAGCCCCAGCATTTT
CASSPAGGRIQPQHF
>NA|TRBD1|TRBJ1-1|TRBV12-5
TGTGCTAGTGGACGACAGGGAGGCACTGAAGCTTTCTTT
CASGRQGGTEAFF
>NA|NA|TRBJ1-4|TRBV30
TGTGCCTGGAGTGTACAGGCAGCAGCAACTAATGAAAAACTGTTTTTT
CAWSVQAAATNEKLFF
>NA|NA|TRBJ2-3|TRBV27
TGTGCCAGCAGTCCATACCGCGAAGATACGCAGTATTTT
CASSPYREDTQYF
>NA|TRBD2|TRBJ2-4|TRBV29-1
TGCAGCGTTGAAGGACTAGCGGGTAACATTCAGTACTTC
CSVEGLAGNIQYF
>NA|TRBD1|TRBJ1-2|TRBV5-1
TGCGCCAGCAGCTGGGGGACAGGAGGCTACACCTTC
CASSWGTGGYTF
>NA|NA|TRBJ1-4|TRBV18
TGTGCCAGCTCACCCCGGACAGAAACTAATGAAAAACTGTTTTTT
CASSPRTETNEKLFF
>NA|TRBD2|TRBJ2-3|TRBV20-1
TGCAGTGCTAGTCAGGCGGGGGGGCCACATACGCAGTATTTT
CSASQAGGPHTQYF
>NA|NA|TRBJ2-1|TRBV7-2
TGTGCCAGCAGCGTCGGGACAAAGAACTACAATGAGCAGTTCTTC
CASSVGTKNYNEQFF
>NA|NA|TRBJ1-4|TRBV27
TGTGCCAGCACTCGGCAGGGACTACGTGAAAAACTGTTTTTT
CASTRQGLREKLFF
>NA|NA|TRBJ2-5|TRBV2
TGTGCCAGCAAACCGGGAAGAGCACCCCAGTACTTC
CASKPGRAPQYF
>once|NA|TRBJ2-2|TRBV7-9
TGTGCCAGCAGCTGGGACTCGAACACCGGGGAGCTGTTTTTT
CASSWDSNTGELFF
>NA|TRBD1|TRBJ1-3|TRBV10-3
TGTGCCATCAGTGAGTCCCCAGGACAGGGAGACTCTGGAAACACCATATATTTT
CAISESPGQGDSGNTIYF
>NA|NA|TRBJ1-3|TRBV7-2
TGTGCCAGCAGCTTAGCGGGGGCGGGGGCCTCTGGAAACACCATATATTTT
CASSLAGAGASGNTIYF